This note documents a single TCR beta chain sequence. The sample originates from a study of control samples from healthy donors and cancer patients. The V and J ends lost 0 bases and 7 bases respectively, with 10 bases between them. Germline V gene lookup returns CDR1 SNHLY and CDR2 FYNNEI. The CDR3 totals 15 residues. TCRdb keeps only in-frame clones here, not all; method: immunoSEQ multiplex PCR. The profile shows approximately 230,000 clones, around 80% of them singletons. V usage is TRBV2 and J usage is TRBJ1-6; D ambiguous. Sequencing was carried out using PBMCs. The TCR was taken from a woman in her fifties or sixties with lung cancer. CDR3 region: CASSEAPRGNSPLHF. CDR3 coding DNA: TGTGCCAGCAGTGAAGCGCCCAGAGGGAATTCACCCCTCCACTTT.